This passage covers 32 T cell receptor beta chains from one sample sequenced in a study of blood T cell repertoires in COVID-19. Generated by immunoSEQ multiplex PCR, the TCRdb table keeps only in-frame clones and is missing some. The data show around 140,000 clones, 80% to 90% seen once. Sequencing was performed on PBMCs or T cells enriched from blood (not recorded which). The source is a man aged 55 to 70 who had recovered from COVID-19.

A single count supports this clone. The rearrangement links TRBV5-4 to TRBJ2-3, with TRBD2 matching 7 bases. Germline trimming cut 3 bases from V and 2 bases from J; bases unmatched to any gene: 6. The length of the CDR3 is 15 residues. Germline CDR1 SGHNT, CDR2 YYREEE (reference sequence). The CDR3 is CASSSSGTSTDTQYF. CDR3 sequence (DNA): TGTGCCAGCAGCTCTAGCGGAACCTCCACAGATACGCAGTATTTT.

This sequence joins TRBV5-1 and TRBJ1-2; D is perhaps TRBD1 (5 bases). Germline V gene data show CDR1 as SGHRS and CDR2 as YFSETQ. The CDR3 runs to 17 residues. Trimming took off 5 bases at V and 0 bases at J, with 20 bases between the two ends. The CDR3 coding sequence is TGCGCCAGCAGAAAAGGGAATCTGGGGACTACTAACTATGGCTACACCTTC. Translation: CASRKGNLGTTNYGYTF.

The rearrangement joins TRBV28 to TRBJ1-5, with 8 bases lining up with TRBD1. Trimming removed 6 bases from V and 5 bases from J; junction bases left unmatched: 6. In germline, CDR1 is MDHEN, CDR2 SYDVKM. The CDR3 loop spans 14 amino acids. CDR3 residues: CASRAGTGDQPQHF. The CDR3 region has the DNA TGTGCCAGCAGGGCCGGGACAGGTGATCAGCCCCAGCATTTT. Filled out from reference TRBV28 and TRBJ1-5, the complete variable domain reads DVKVTQSSRYLVKRTGEKVFLECVQDMDHENMFWYRQDPGLGLRLIYFSYDVKMKEKGDIPEGYSVSREKKERFSLILESASTNQTSMYLCASRAGTGDQPQHFGDGTRLSIL.

The rearrangement links TRBV2 to TRBJ1-2; tentative D call: TRBD1 (6 bases). Germline values: CDR1 SNHLY, CDR2 FYNNEI. The CDR3 contains 14 residues. Trimming stripped 7 bases from V and 4 bases from J, with 16 bases between. The DNA for the CDR3 is TGTGCCAGCATCAGTCCCGGACAGAGCTATGGCTACACCTTC. Translated, it gives CASISPGQSYGYTF.

For the CDR3, the DNA is TGTGCCAGCAGCTTCTTCCTGAGCCCTGAAGCTTTCTTT. It encodes CASSFFLSPEAFF. The chain joins TRBV5-4 to TRBJ1-1; D uncertain. Germline assignment: CDR1 SGHNT and CDR2 YYREEE (reference sequence). This CDR3 region has 13 residues. Trimming cost V 2 bases and J 6 bases, with 11 bases left between them.

The chain employs TRBV15 and TRBJ2-3, with 11 bases fitting TRBD2. V dropped 5 bases and J dropped 5; count of bases not matched to a gene: 9. The germline gives CDR1 LNHNV, CDR2 YYDKDF (reference sequence). The CDR3 runs to 16 residues. Here the CDR3 reads CATSYGGSGGEDTQYF. The CDR3 DNA reads as TGTGCCACCAGCTACGGGGGTAGCGGGGGGGAAGATACGCAGTATTTT.

The CDR3 protein is CASSLQATETQYF. The CDR3 nucleotides are TGTGCCAGCAGCTTACAAGCGACGGAGACCCAGTACTTC. The chain couples TRBV7-7 to TRBJ2-5; D not certain. This CDR3 spans 13 amino acids. V lost 2 bases and J lost 5, with 9 bases in between. Germline assignment: CDR1 SSHAT and CDR2 FNYEAQ (reference sequence).

This chain uses TRBV6-1 with TRBJ2-7; D possibly corresponds to TRBD1 (6 bases). The CDR3 totals 15 residues. Per the germline V gene, CDR1 is MNHNS and CDR2 is SASEGT. V was cut by 0 bases and J by 3 bases, with 12 bases left in between. CDR3 residues: CASSEAPGQGYEQYF. As DNA, the CDR3 is TGTGCCAGCAGTGAAGCCCCGGGACAAGGCTACGAGCAGTACTTC.

V gene TRBV7-9 combines with J gene TRBJ1-1; the match to TRBD1 covers 9 bases. In germline, CDR1 is SEHNR, CDR2 FQNEAQ (reference sequence). Unmatched junction bases numbered 9, after V lost 5 bases and J lost 5 bases. The CDR3 runs to 15 residues. For the CDR3, the DNA is TGTGCCAGCAGCGTACTACAGGGGGCGCGGACTGAAGCTTTCTTT. Amino acids: CASSVLQGARTEAFF.

The J gene is TRBJ2-5, the V gene TRBV18, with TRBD1 as a possible D gene (5 bases). V was clipped by 8 bases and J by 5 bases, with 15 bases between them. The germline V gene has CDR1 KGHSH and CDR2 LQKENI. There are 13 residues in the CDR3. CDR3 protein: CASADILRETQYF. The CDR3 region has the DNA TGTGCCAGCGCGGACATCCTACGGGAGACCCAGTACTTC.

The gene calls are TRBV3-1 (or the pseudogene TRBV3-2) and TRBJ2-7; 10 nucleotides align to TRBD1. This CDR3 is built from 16 residues. CDR1 LGHDT and CDR2 YNNKEL come from the germline V gene (reference sequence). Losses at the gene ends were 3 bases for V and 6 bases for J; bases not matched to a gene: 11. CDR3 sequence: CASSQYGQGVIGEQYF. CDR3 DNA: TGTGCCAGCAGCCAGTACGGACAGGGGGTAATCGGCGAGCAGTACTTC.

The chain joins TRBV11-3 to TRBJ2-2; D might be TRBD2 (7 bases). Germline V CDR1 and CDR2: SGHNT, YENEEA. The CDR3 runs 14 residues. Between the trimmed V and J ends, which lost 3 bases and 11 bases, there was a span of 16 bases. CDR3 amino acids: CASSLGGGPAELFF. The CDR3, as DNA: TGTGCCAGCAGCTTGGGCGGGGGCCCCGCTGAGCTGTTTTTT.

In its sample, this clone was seen a few times. The rearrangement joins TRBV18 to TRBJ2-3, with 9 nucleotides matching TRBD2. CDR1 KGHSH and CDR2 LQKENI come from the germline V gene. This CDR3 comprises 16 residues. V lost 8 bases, J lost 3 bases, and 12 bases stayed unmatched. As DNA, the CDR3 is TGTGCCAGCACTTCGGACAGCGGGGGGTTGACAGATACGCAGTATTTT. Translating it yields CASTSDSGGLTDTQYF.

The chain combines TRBV29-1 with TRBJ1-1, with TRBD1 as a possible D gene (6 bases). The germline V and J ends were trimmed by 7 bases and 1 base, with 13 bases remaining between them. The length of the CDR3 is 13 residues. The germline gives CDR1 SQVTM, CDR2 ANQGSEA. CDR3 protein: CSGRGGANTEAFF. CDR3 sequence (DNA): TGCAGCGGGAGGGGGGGCGCGAACACTGAAGCTTTCTTT.

This rearrangement joins TRBV28 to TRBJ1-2; D is undetermined. This CDR3 is built from 11 residues. The germline V and J ends were trimmed by 3 bases and 5 bases, with 4 bases remaining between them. Germline-derived CDR1 and CDR2 are MDHEN and SYDVKM. The CDR3 sequence is CASSLQYGYTF. The DNA of the CDR3 is TGTGCCAGCAGTTTGCAGTATGGCTACACCTTC.

Comments on this clone: The identical CDR3 is also encoded by other nucleotide sequences in the sample. The J gene is TRBJ2-7, the V gene TRBV10-3; 9 bases are a match to TRBD1. The junction had 6 bases not matched to a gene; V was cut back by 6 bases and J by 3 bases. CDR1 is ENHRY, CDR2 SYGVKD, per germline. The CDR3 spans 14 residues. CDR3 coding DNA: TGTGCCATCAGGACCGGGACAGGGATCTACGAGCAGTACTTC. Amino acid sequence: CAIRTGTGIYEQYF.

The rearrangement joins TRBV4-1 to TRBJ2-1, with 11 positions matching TRBD2. This CDR3 comprises 16 residues. The germline V gene has CDR1 MGHRA and CDR2 YSYEKL. Germline trimming cut 4 bases from V and 4 bases from J; bases unmatched to any gene: 6. The CDR3 coding sequence is TGCGCCAGCAGCCTAGCGGGAGGGGATAGGTACAATGAGCAGTTCTTC. It specifies CASSLAGGDRYNEQFF.

This clone showed up just once. The rearrangement joins TRBV7-8 to TRBJ2-1; 8 bases match TRBD2. After removal of 5 bases from V and 6 bases from J, the junction contained 9 bases not matched to a gene. The CDR3 runs to 15 residues. Germline V CDR1 and CDR2: SGHVS, FQNEAQ. Written as DNA, the CDR3 is TGTGCCAGCAGCCTCGGACTAGCTCTTTCCAATGAGCAGTTCTTC. This sequence encodes CASSLGLALSNEQFF.

The V call is TRBV10-2, the J call TRBJ1-6; TRBD1 matches at 7 bases. The CDR3 totals 13 residues. Unmatched junction bases numbered 4, after V lost 7 bases and J lost 7 bases. Germline loops: CDR1 WSHSY, CDR2 SAAADI. CDR3 amino acids: CASISDRNSPLHF. The CDR3 DNA is TGCGCCAGCATCTCGGACAGGAATTCACCCCTCCACTTT.

This chain joins TRBV29-1 and TRBJ2-2; weak D call: TRBD2 (6 bases). This CDR3 is 11 amino acids long. Germline V lookup: CDR1 SQVTM, CDR2 ANQGSEA. Trimming removed 7 bases at V and 4 bases at J, with 7 bases between. Written as DNA, the CDR3 is TGCAGCGGGAGGGGCACCGGGGAGCTGTTTTTT. Translation gives CSGRGTGELFF.

This clone was detected a few times. Its ends do not fully match the called genes, so a read error is possible. The rearrangement links TRBV7-7 to TRBJ2-5; D may be TRBD2 (6 bases). Germline V gene lookup returns CDR1 SSHAT and CDR2 FNYEAQ (reference sequence). The CDR3 extends over 14 amino acids. The CDR3 DNA follows: TGTGCTAGCAGCTTCGGCGGGACGGTTGAGACCCAGTACTTC. This translates into CASSFGGTVETQYF.

This clone was observed a few times. The V and J genes are TRBV19 and TRBJ2-2; 7 bases are shared with TRBD2. CDR1 is LNHDA, CDR2 SQIVND, per germline (reference sequence). V was clipped by 1 base and J by 2 bases; unmatched bases: 4. The CDR3 has 16 amino acids. The CDR3 DNA follows: TGTGCCAGTAGTATAGTAGCGGGCCTCAACACCGGGGAGCTGTTTTTT. This gives the protein CASSIVAGLNTGELFF. The full variable domain, completed using reference TRBV19 and TRBJ2-2, is DGGITQSPKYLFRKEGQNVTLSCEQNLNHDAMYWYRQDPGQGLRLIYYSQIVNDFQKGDIAEGYSVSREKKESFPLTVTSAQKNPTAFYLCASSIVAGLNTGELFFGEGSRLTVL.

This chain connects TRBV7-2 to TRBJ2-7, with 7 bases lining up with TRBD2. V lost 6 bases to trimming and J lost 6 bases; unmatched junction nucleotides: 11. Germline CDR1 reads SGHTA; CDR2 reads FQGNSA. This CDR3 has 14 amino acids. Here the CDR3 DNA reads TGTGCCAGCAGTTTTAGTGGGGGGGTCTCCGAGCAGTACTTC. It is translated as CASSFSGGVSEQYF.

This sequence joins TRBV10-3 and TRBJ1-1, with D perhaps matching TRBD1 (6 bases). The germline V gene has CDR1 ENHRY and CDR2 SYGVKD. The CDR3 length is 15 residues. Trimming took 4 bases from V and 1 from J, leaving 13 bases between them. In DNA form, the CDR3 reads TGTGCCATCAGTGGAGCTCAGGGGTGGAACACTGAAGCTTTCTTT. Protein product: CAISGAQGWNTEAFF.

The chain joins TRBV9 to TRBJ2-7, with D maybe TRBD2 (6 bases). The CDR3 contains 15 residues. V lost 0 bases and J 5 bases, leaving 15 bases between the germline ends. The germline V gene has CDR1 SGDLS and CDR2 YYNGEE. The CDR3 region has the DNA TGTGCCAGCAGCGTAGGGGTACTAGCAATCCACGAGCAGTACTTC. Translated: CASSVGVLAIHEQYF.

The rearrangement joins TRBV2 to TRBJ1-2; 8 nucleotides agree with TRBD1. This CDR3 comprises 13 residues. V lost 6 bases and J lost 4; bases outside the gene matches: 4. Germline CDR1 reads SNHLY; CDR2 reads FYNNEI. CDR3 amino acids: CASRDRASYGYTF. DNA for the CDR3: TGTGCCAGCAGGGACAGGGCCTCCTATGGCTACACCTTC.

In its sample, this clone was seen once. The V gene is TRBV28, the J gene TRBJ1-1; D unclear. Per germline, CDR1 MDHEN and CDR2 SYDVKM. Deletions cut 6 bases from V and 3 bases from J, with 14 bases between. The CDR3 has 14 amino acids. The CDR3: CASSINGGYTEAFF. The CDR3 DNA reads as TGTGCCAGCAGCATCAACGGAGGTTACACTGAAGCTTTCTTT. The full variable domain, rest sourced from reference TRBV28 and TRBJ1-1, is DVKVTQSSRYLVKRTGEKVFLECVQDMDHENMFWYRQDPGLGLRLIYFSYDVKMKEKGDIPEGYSVSREKKERFSLILESASTNQTSMYLCASSINGGYTEAFFGQGTRLTVV.

This sequence joins TRBV10-2 and TRBJ2-5, with TRBD2 identical over 11 bases. This CDR3 spans 14 amino acids. J was trimmed by 2 bases and V by 4 bases; bases with no gene match: 0. Germline V lookup: CDR1 WSHSY, CDR2 SAAADI. The chain's CDR3 is CASSGLAGQETQYF. The CDR3 region has the DNA TGCGCCAGCAGTGGACTAGCGGGGCAAGAGACCCAGTACTTC.

This clone was detected only once. V gene TRBV9 combines with J gene TRBJ1-6; 8 nucleotides align to TRBD1. CDR1 and CDR2 (germline): SGDLS, YYNGEE. The J segment lost 10 bases and the V segment lost 2 bases, leaving 8 bases of the junction unmatched. The length of the CDR3 is 15 residues. CDR3 sequence reads: CASSVFDRGGSPLHF. In nucleotides, the CDR3 is TGTGCCAGCAGCGTCTTTGACAGGGGCGGCTCACCCCTCCACTTT.

This clone was recorded once. The V call is TRBV11-3, the J call TRBJ1-2, with D possibly TRBD1 on 5 matching bases. The ends were cut back, 5 bases at V and 8 bases at J, with 12 bases in the middle. Germline V CDR1 and CDR2: SGHNT, YENEEA. This CDR3 comprises 12 residues. CDR3 DNA: TGTGCCAGCAGCCGGGGGAGTGACGGCTACACCTTC. Translation gives CASSRGSDGYTF.

Points on this clone: Within the sample, other DNA sequences also encode this same CDR3. The J gene is TRBJ2-1, the V gene TRBV15, with 9 bases lining up with TRBD2. This CDR3 spans 16 amino acids. V shed 1 base, J shed 4 bases, and the junction held 5 bases outside the gene matches. Germline V gene data show CDR1 as LNHNV and CDR2 as YYDKDF (reference sequence). In DNA, the CDR3 is TGTGCCACCAGCAGAGCACGCGGGGGGGGTTACAATGAGCAGTTCTTC. Translated: CATSRARGGGYNEQFF.

V gene TRBV5-6 combines with J gene TRBJ1-2; D unresolved. V dropped 0 bases and J dropped 7 bases, with 7 bases sitting between them. Per germline, CDR1 SGHDT and CDR2 YYEEEE. CDR3 length: 12 residues. The CDR3 sequence is CASSLVFLGYTF. CDR3 coding DNA: TGTGCCAGCAGCTTGGTCTTCCTTGGCTACACCTTC.